Listed here are 18 T cell receptor beta chains from one sample, sequenced in a study of blood T cell repertoires in COVID-19. Libraries were prepared by immunoSEQ multiplex PCR; TCRdb keeps only in-frame clonotypes and omits some of them. This table holds under 150,000 clones, over 75% found once. The sequencing sample was made of PBMCs or T cells enriched from blood (not recorded which). These receptors were taken from a woman aged 45-65 years who had recovered from COVID-19.

The genes are TRBV11-1 and TRBJ2-3; possibly TRBD2 for D (6 bases). This CDR3 comprises 13 residues. Between the trimmed V and J ends, which lost 5 bases and 3 bases, there was a span of 9 bases. The germline V gene encodes CDR1 SGHAT and CDR2 FQDESV (reference sequence). The CDR3 DNA sequence: TGTGCCAGCAGCGGGACTTTAACAGATACGCAGTATTTT. Translated, it gives CASSGTLTDTQYF.

About this clone itself: At one end, the junction sequence differs from germline, possibly due to a read error. This chain connects TRBV2 to TRBJ2-3, with D perhaps matching TRBD2 (5 bases). The CDR3 totals 14 residues. The germline V gene encodes CDR1 SNHLY and CDR2 FYNNEI. The CDR3 loop is CASREGSGTDTQYF. In nucleotides, the CDR3 is TGTGCCAGCAGGGAAGGGAGTGGCACAGATACGCAGTATTTT.

V gene TRBV19 combines with J gene TRBJ2-1; D possibly corresponds to TRBD1 (6 bases). V lost 4 bases and J 4 bases, leaving 14 bases between the germline ends. Germline V gives CDR1 LNHDA, CDR2 SQIVND (reference sequence). This CDR3 comprises 15 residues. CDR3 protein: CASSNGQMVYNEQFF. CDR3 nucleotides: TGTGCCAGTAGTAACGGACAGATGGTTTACAATGAGCAGTTCTTC.

This clone was seen only once. V is TRBV24-1 and J is TRBJ2-2; 7 bases line up with TRBD2. Germline lookup yields CDR1 KGHDR and CDR2 SFDVKD. J lost 6 bases, V lost 8 bases, and 8 bases had no gene match. This CDR3 has 14 amino acids. The chain's CDR3 is CATTARGESGELFF. CDR3 in DNA: TGTGCCACCACCGCCCGGGGGGAGTCCGGGGAGCTGTTTTTT.

The chain links TRBV18 to TRBJ2-7; 7 nucleotides line up with TRBD1. Trimming at V came to 6 bases and at J to 0 bases, leaving 11 bases not matched to a gene. From germline, CDR1 is KGHSH and CDR2 LQKENI. The CDR3 totals 16 residues. This chain's CDR3 is CASSSAVGDSSYEQYF. CDR3 nucleotides: TGTGCCAGCTCTTCCGCGGTAGGGGACAGCTCCTACGAGCAGTACTTC.

The chain couples TRBV27 to TRBJ1-1; D may be TRBD1 (6 bases). The CDR3 runs 12 residues. The germline V gene encodes CDR1 MNHEY and CDR2 SMNVEV (reference sequence). The V end was cut by 2 bases, the J end by 9 bases, with 10 bases between. CDR3 coding DNA: TGTGCCAGCAGTTTAACCGGACAGAAAGCTTTCTTT. Translating gives CASSLTGQKAFF.

The chain links TRBV5-6 to TRBJ2-3; 9 nucleotides match TRBD2. After removal of 0 bases from V and 2 bases from J, the junction contained 4 bases not matched to a gene. The V gene's germline CDR1 is SGHDT and CDR2 YYEEEE. The CDR3 covers 16 residues. DNA for the CDR3: TGTGCCAGCAGCTTGGTGGCGGGGGGGTTCACAGATACGCAGTATTTT. Its protein product is CASSLVAGGFTDTQYF.

CDR3 sequence (DNA): TGTGCCAGCAGTGTGGACAGGCGAGCCAAAAACATTCAGTACTTC. It encodes CASSVDRRAKNIQYF. The genes are TRBV2 and TRBJ2-4; the match to TRBD1 covers 7 bases. Per germline, CDR1 SNHLY and CDR2 FYNNEI. The CDR3 runs 15 residues. V shed 4 bases, J shed 0 bases, and the junction held 3 bases outside the gene matches.

This clone was seen ten or more times. This sequence joins TRBV11-3 and TRBJ1-3; D is ambiguous. V dropped 5 bases and J dropped 0 bases, with 5 bases sitting between them. The CDR3 spans 13 residues. CDR1 and CDR2 (germline): SGHNT, YENEEA. DNA for the CDR3: TGTGCCAGCAGCCAAAACTCTGGAAACACCATATATTTT. Protein: CASSQNSGNTIYF.

This clone was recorded only once. The V gene is TRBV7-9, the J gene TRBJ1-5, with a possible D match to TRBD1 (6 bases). The germline gives CDR1 SEHNR, CDR2 FQNEAQ (reference sequence). V gave up 5 bases and J gave up 1 base, with 12 bases separating them. The CDR3 extends over 15 amino acids. The CDR3 nucleotides read TGTGCCAGCAGCGCTCTGGACAGAAGCAATCAGCCCCAGCATTTT. Its translation is CASSALDRSNQPQHF.

The V gene is TRBV18, the J gene TRBJ2-1, with D unresolved. V was clipped by 3 bases and J by 0 bases, with 15 bases between them. This CDR3 is 17 amino acids long. From germline, CDR1 is KGHSH and CDR2 LQKENI. The DNA for the CDR3 is TGTGCCAGCTCACCCCCCGCCCGATATAGCTCCTACAATGAGCAGTTCTTC. Amino acid sequence: CASSPPARYSSYNEQFF.

The chain uses TRBV19 and TRBJ1-1, with 9 bases identical to TRBD1. Trimming removed 7 bases from V and 5 bases from J; junction bases left unmatched: 8. CDR1 and CDR2 from the germline V gene are LNHDA and SQIVND (reference sequence). The CDR3 runs to 14 residues. CDR3 residues: CASTYRGRWTEAFF. The CDR3 DNA reads TGTGCCAGTACCTACAGGGGGCGATGGACTGAAGCTTTCTTT.

This rearrangement joins TRBV10-1 to TRBJ2-7; D is unclear. V lost 0 bases and J lost 2, with 11 bases in between. This CDR3 has 15 amino acids. The germline V gene has CDR1 WNHNN and CDR2 SYGVQD (reference sequence). This CDR3 reads CASSESGPSTYEQYF. In DNA form, the CDR3 reads TGCGCCAGCAGTGAGTCTGGGCCTTCTACCTACGAGCAGTACTTC.

In the case of this clone: The same CDR3 also results from other DNA sequences found in this sample. The rearrangement uses TRBV9 and TRBJ2-3; 8 nucleotides agree with TRBD2. J lost 1 base, V lost 0 bases, and 4 bases had no gene match. Germline CDR1 and CDR2: SGDLS and YYNGEE. This CDR3 comprises 16 residues. The CDR3 DNA reads TGTGCCAGCAGCGTAGCAGGAGCGGGGGGCACAGATACGCAGTATTTT. Its protein product is CASSVAGAGGTDTQYF.

The rearrangement joins TRBV24-1 to TRBJ2-1; 11 bases agree with TRBD1. Per the germline V gene, CDR1 is KGHDR and CDR2 is SFDVKD. This CDR3 comprises 13 residues. V gave up 7 bases and J gave up 10 bases; unmatched junction bases: 5. The CDR3 here is CATSRGQGGEQFF. CDR3 nucleotides: TGTGCCACCAGCCGGGGACAGGGGGGGGAGCAGTTCTTC.

J is TRBJ2-7 and V is TRBV19; D uncertain. This CDR3 has 14 amino acids. Germline assignment: CDR1 LNHDA and CDR2 SQIVND (reference sequence). V was pared by 6 bases and J by 6 bases, with 18 bases between. CDR3 region: CASSPWKGATEQYF. Written as DNA, the CDR3 is TGTGCCAGTAGCCCTTGGAAAGGAGCGACCGAGCAGTACTTC.

V usage is TRBV7-8 and J usage is TRBJ2-7; D call uncertain. CDR3 size: 15 residues. Deletions cut 5 bases from V and 4 bases from J, with 18 bases between. The germline V gene has CDR1 SGHVS and CDR2 FQNEAQ. The CDR3 here is CASSLMRGAPYEQYF. The CDR3 nucleotides are TGTGCCAGCAGCCTAATGCGAGGAGCCCCATACGAGCAGTACTTC.

This clone was recorded a few times. The rearrangement joins TRBV19 to TRBJ1-1; D is uncertain. Germline CDR1 reads LNHDA; CDR2 reads SQIVND (reference sequence). The CDR3 length is 12 residues. The germline V and J ends were trimmed by 4 bases and 4 bases, with 7 bases remaining between them. In DNA form, the CDR3 reads TGTGCCAGTAGTACCCGGGGCACTGAAGCTTTCTTT. It yields the protein CASSTRGTEAFF.